Listed below are T cell receptor beta chains from one sample, sequenced in a study of T cell repertoires in cytomegalovirus infection. TCRdb re-derived calls from the reads in MiXCR, one entry per CDR3 protein. Found here are some 700,000 distinct CDR3 sequences, under 40% of them singletons; the top ten hold 2.5% to 3%. Sequenced: PBMCs. These receptors originate from a human donor in good health (CMV status not recorded). Some clones in this sample may be carry-over from other donors' samples. Both conserved end residues are part of each CDR3. The D gene is left open where the match is weak. The listing skips clone size in some rows; elsewhere it reads once, few, many or a size class.

clone_size | d_call | j_call | v_call | cdr3_aa | cdr3_nt
. | TRBD1 | TRBJ1-4 | TRBV4-1 | CASSQAGQGLRKLFF | TGCGCCAGCAGCCAAGCCGGACAGGGGTTGCGGAAACTGTTTTTT
. | . | TRBJ2-3 | TRBV7-3 | CASSLTGGTLDTQYF | TGTGCCAGCAGCTTAACCGGAGGTACTCTGGATACGCAGTATTTT
. | . | TRBJ2-1 | TRBV6-5 | CASSYRGASNEQFF | TGTGCCAGCAGTTACCGGGGCGCGTCCAATGAGCAGTTCTTC
few | . | TRBJ1-2 | TRBV7-9 | CASSSGTGFNYGYTF | TGTGCCAGCAGCTCTGGTACAGGGTTTAACTATGGCTACACCTTC
. | . | TRBJ1-6 | TRBV19 | CASSIELIATTPGSPIHF | TGTGCCAGTAGTATAGAACTTATCGCGACCACACCGGGTTCACCCATCCACTTT
few | TRBD1 | TRBJ2-5 | TRBV12-3/TRBV12-4 | CASSPGDRTQYF | TGTGCCAGCAGTCCAGGGGACAGGACCCAGTACTTC
. | TRBD1 | TRBJ1-1 | TRBV5-5 | CASSIKTGGTEAFF | TGTGCCAGCAGCATTAAGACAGGGGGCACTGAAGCTTTCTTT
few | . | TRBJ2-1 | TRBV24-1 | CATSDRNWGYHNEQFF | TGTGCCACCAGTGATCGAAATTGGGGGTACCACAATGAGCAGTTCTTC
. | . | TRBJ2-7 | TRBV6-1 | CASSRRDSLGEQYF | TGTGCCAGCAGCCGCCGGGACTCCTTAGGCGAGCAGTACTTC
. | TRBD2 | TRBJ2-1 | TRBV6-2/TRBV6-3 | CASRLAGGLNEQFF | TGTGCCAGCCGGCTAGCGGGGGGGCTCAATGAGCAGTTCTTC
few | . | TRBJ2-3 | TRBV7-2 | CASSLEYSTGRTDTQYF | TGTGCCAGCAGCTTAGAGTATTCGACGGGAAGGACAGATACGCAGTATTTT
. | . | TRBJ1-6 | TRBV10-3 | CAISESGDNSPLHF | TGTGCCATCAGTGAATCTGGGGACAATTCACCCCTCCACTTT
many | . | TRBJ1-1 | TRBV19 | CASSPGGTEAFF | TGTGCCAGCAGCCCAGGAGGCACTGAAGCTTTCTTT
. | . | TRBJ2-3 | TRBV19 | CASSMGKDTQYF | TGTGCCAGTAGTATGGGGAAGGATACGCAGTATTTT
many | . | TRBJ2-7 | TRBV7-7 | CASSISGTGEQYF | TGTGCTAGCAGCATATCGGGGACGGGGGAGCAGTACTTC
. | . | TRBJ1-1 | TRBV4-1 | CASSQPGRGTEAFF | TGCGCCAGCAGCCAACCGGGACGGGGCACTGAAGCTTTCTTT
few | . | TRBJ1-2 | TRBV7-9 | CASSPDKGGYTF | TGTGCCAGCAGCCCCGACAAAGGTGGCTACACCTTC
few | TRBD1 | TRBJ2-4 | TRBV11-3 | CASSRTGIAKNIQYF | TGTGCCAGCAGCCGGACAGGGATCGCCAAAAACATTCAGTACTTC
few | . | TRBJ1-6 | TRBV20-1 | CSARGTGVYNSPLHF | TGCAGTGCAAGAGGAACAGGAGTATATAATTCACCCCTCCACTTT
few | TRBD1 | TRBJ2-7 | TRBV5-6 | CASSVQWGQSYEQYF | TGTGCCAGCAGCGTCCAATGGGGACAGTCCTACGAGCAGTACTTC
. | TRBD1 | TRBJ1-2 | TRBV28 | CASSSGGENYGYTF | TGTGCCAGCAGTTCAGGGGGCGAGAACTATGGCTACACCTTC
. | TRBD1 | TRBJ1-4 | TRBV7-9 | CASTNYPRTGHETLFF | TGTGCCAGCACCAATTACCCCCGGACAGGGCATGAAACACTTTTTTTT
. | . | TRBJ2-3 | TRBV12-3/TRBV12-4 | CASSSRTVGADTQYF | TGTGCCAGCAGTTCCCGGACGGTGGGCGCAGATACGCAGTATTTT
. | . | TRBJ2-7 | TRBV11-2 | CASSSLTEQYF | TGTGCCAGCAGCTCGTTAACCGAGCAGTACTTC
. | TRBD1 | TRBJ1-4 | TRBV7-8 | CASSLLAQGAWSEKLFF | TGTGCCAGCAGCTTACTCGCACAGGGGGCTTGGAGTGAAAAACTGTTTTTT
. | . | TRBJ1-1 | TRBV5-6 | CASSLVGEGAFF | TGTGCCAGCAGCTTGGTCGGGGAGGGCGCTTTCTTT
. | . | TRBJ1-5 | TRBV12-3/TRBV12-4 | CASSLMDNQPQHF | TGTGCCAGCAGTTTGATGGACAATCAGCCCCAGCATTTT
. | . | TRBJ2-7 | TRBV29-1 | CSVEAEGYEQYF | TGCAGCGTTGAAGCTGAGGGTTACGAGCAGTACTTC
few | TRBD2 | TRBJ2-3 | TRBV11-2 | CASTRTSGSADTQYF | TGTGCCAGCACCCGGACTAGCGGGAGCGCAGATACGCAGTATTTT
. | . | TRBJ1-3 | TRBV28 | CASSLVRVPGNTIYF | TGTGCCAGCAGTTTAGTACGTGTCCCTGGAAACACCATATATTTT
. | . | TRBJ2-1 | TRBV7-6 | CASSWDPSVRRGEQFF | TGTGCAAGCAGCTGGGATCCTAGCGTGAGACGTGGGGAGCAGTTCTTC
. | TRBD2 | TRBJ2-7 | TRBV20-1 | CSARELAGVTYEQYF | TGCAGTGCTAGAGAGCTAGCGGGAGTAACCTACGAGCAGTACTTC
. | . | TRBJ1-1 | TRBV28 | CASSLSRGRTEAFF | TGTGCCAGCAGTTTGTCCCGGGGGAGGACTGAAGCTTTCTTT
. | TRBD2 | TRBJ2-5 | TRBV2 | CASSEALPWRGGVETQYF | TGTGCCAGCAGTGAAGCGCTTCCATGGCGGGGGGGCGTTGAGACCCAGTACTTC
. | TRBD2 | TRBJ2-3 | TRBV28 | CASCARGGLGQYF | TGTGCCAGCTGCGCGCGGGGGGGCCTGGGGCAGTATTTT
. | . | TRBJ1-1 | TRBV6-6 | CASSYKLGQGARMNTEAFF | TGTGCCAGCAGTTACAAGCTCGGCCAGGGCGCGAGGATGAACACTGAAGCTTTCTTT
. | TRBD1 | TRBJ2-2 | TRBV6-1 | CASSTGTVVTGELFF | TGTGCCAGCAGTACTGGGACAGTTGTCACCGGGGAGCTGTTTTTT
few | . | TRBJ2-1 | TRBV7-9 | CASSFGSDEQFF | TGTGCCAGCAGCTTTGGCTCGGATGAGCAGTTCTTC
few | . | TRBJ2-1 | TRBV12-3/TRBV12-4 | CASSPRSGNNEQFF | TGTGCCAGCAGCCCTAGGAGTGGAAACAATGAGCAGTTCTTC
few | . | TRBJ2-3 | TRBV7-9 | CASSLMTLRTDTQYF | TGTGCCAGCAGCTTAATGACTCTCCGTACAGATACGCAGTATTTT
. | TRBD1 | TRBJ1-1 | TRBV19 | CASSFAPGQGATEAFF | TGTGCCAGTAGTTTCGCCCCGGGACAGGGGGCCACTGAAGCTTTCTTT
few | . | TRBJ1-1 | TRBV12-3/TRBV12-4 | CASSPPLPWDGNTEAFF | TGTGCCAGCAGTCCCCCCCTGCCTTGGGACGGGAACACTGAAGCTTTCTTT
. | . | TRBJ2-5 | TRBV20-1 | CSARAGEETQYF | TGCAGTGCTAGAGCGGGGGAAGAGACCCAGTACTTC
. | . | TRBJ1-1 | TRBV29-1 | CSVEDGMNTEAFF | TGCAGCGTTGAAGATGGTATGAACACTGAAGCTTTCTTT
many | TRBD1 | TRBJ1-1 | TRBV7-8 | CASSPTSQGAAFF | TGTGCCAGCAGCCCCACGTCTCAGGGGGCGGCTTTCTTT
few | . | TRBJ1-1 | TRBV6-5 | CASSWRGAEAFF | TGTGCCAGCAGTTGGAGGGGAGCTGAAGCTTTCTTT
. | . | TRBJ1-1 | TRBV28 | CASSPQNPRNTEAFF | TGTGCCAGCAGTCCCCAAAACCCTAGGAACACTGAAGCTTTCTTT
. | . | TRBJ1-5 | TRBV28 | CASSPGGYGQPQHF | TGTGCCAGCAGTCCCGGGGGGTACGGTCAGCCCCAGCATTTT
many | . | TRBJ2-7 | TRBV27 | CASSTGDSSYEQYF | TGTGCCAGCAGTACGGGGGACAGCTCCTACGAGCAGTACTTC
many | . | TRBJ2-1 | TRBV27 | CASSSDRNEQFF | TGTGCCAGCAGCTCAGACAGGAATGAGCAGTTCTTC